The present T cell receptor beta chain was sequenced within a study of CD8+CD57+ T cells in acquired aplastic anemia. Study-wide context: Sorted CD4+ and CD8+ cells yielded roughly 3.2 ug of DNA on average.

Study outcomes and limitations: Over 25 CD8+ CDR3 sequences occurred in both the patients and the controls. Patient and control CD8+ Simpson's diversity was not significantly different.

The germline V gene has CDR1 SGHVS and CDR2 FQNEAQ. V shed 9 bases and J shed 5 bases, with 10 bases lying between them. The CDR3 length is 12 residues. TCR beta VDJ and CDR3 profiling used genomic DNA as template. Each CDR3 protein gets one entry after TCRdb re-called the reads with MiXCR. The sample has 250,000 to 300,000 distinct CDR3 sequences; approximately 55% are singletons. On this clonotype itself: Antigen: not known.

V is TRBV7-8 and J is TRBJ2-2; no firm D call. Sequences were obtained from sorted CD4+, CD8+, or CD8+CD57+ T cells (not recorded which) from PBMCs. This receptor was obtained from a human donor with severe aplastic anemia or a healthy control (not recorded which). The CDR3: CASRRSTGELFF. The CDR3 nucleotides read TGTGCCAGTAGGCGGTCGACCGGGGAGCTGTTTTTT. The complete variable domain, with remaining parts taken from reference TRBV7-8 and TRBJ2-2, reads GAGVSQSPRYKVAKRGQDVALRCDPISGHVSLFWYQQALGQGPEFLTYFQNEAQLDKSGLPSDRFFAERPEGSVSTLKIQRTQQEDSAVYLCASRRSTGELFFGEGSRLTVL.